Only a few counts were recorded for the clone carrying this TCR beta chain. Its specificity is not known. The entry originates in a study of T cells in Graves' hyperthyroidism and ophthalmopathy. V was cut by 0 bases and J by 9 bases, with 21 bases left in between. CDR1 is LGHDT, CDR2 YNNKEL, per germline (reference sequence). The CDR3 covers 17 residues. Researchers took RNA transcripts and amplified the TCR beta CDR3 regions from them. RT-PCR in the first round (using the HTBI primer set) targeted the TCR CDR3. A single record per CDR3 protein comes from TCRdb applying MiXCR to the multiplex PCR reads. The sample comprises about 300,000 distinct CDR3 sequences, roughly 19% of which are singletons, and 35% to 45% rests with the top ten. Orbital computed tomography and thyroid ultrasound, together with serum TRAb and thyroxine and clinical symptoms, were used for diagnoses. Study-level findings and limits: Among thyroid clonotypes expanded above 0.001, most also appeared in blood. Through a model of 13 V-J features, ophthalmopathy was separated from stable hyperthyroidism.

J is TRBJ2-1 and V is TRBV3-1, with a weak D call TRBD2 (6 bases). The source material was blood. The receptor comes from a man aged 45-65 years with Graves' ophthalmopathy. CDR3 protein: CASSQDEASVWVGEQFF. The CDR3 DNA reads as TGTGCCAGCAGCCAAGATGAGGCTAGCGTGTGGGTCGGTGAGCAGTTCTTC.